Reported below is one TCR beta chain. These data come from a study of T-cell reconstitution after alpha-beta-depleted transplantation in children. The CDR3 length is 14 residues. Trimming took off 5 bases at V and 5 bases at J, with 15 bases between the two ends. Unique molecular identifiers were used to barcode this TCRbeta library. TCRdb independently ran MiXCR on the PCR reads; one entry per CDR3 protein. The sample consists of 420,000 or so distinct CDR3 sequences, about 11% of them appearing once. This clonotype was sampled from a human donor who donated a stem cell graft to a child with acute myeloid leukemia. The sequencing here drew on PBMCs from the stem cell graft donor, taken from the stem cell graft. The gene calls are TRBV12-3 or TRBV12-4 and TRBJ2-5; D is possibly TRBD1 (7 bases). CDR3 in DNA: TGTGCCAGCAGTCTACAACAGGGGACTGAGACCCAGTACTTC. Amino acids: CASSLQQGTETQYF.